The subject of this entry is one T cell receptor beta chain. Its antigen is not known. The entry originates in a study of cytomegalovirus exposure and HLA in healthy donors. Study background: Among the approximately 400 donors who were genotyped, roughly 85% fell in the genetic ancestry cluster that is associated with self-reported Caucasian donors. Whole-study findings and limits: As confirmed in vitro, a few CMV-associated chains were specific for CMV antigens. It was reported that the classifier diagnosed cytomegalovirus status with high specificity and sensitivity in both the original and validation cohorts.

The V and J ends lost 2 bases and 1 base, in that order; junction bases with no gene match: 8. Germline V lookup: CDR1 SGHDT, CDR2 YYEEEE. The CDR3 runs to 16 residues. This PCR relied on a set of 60 Vbeta primers and 13 Jbeta primers. The method was immunoSEQ multiplex PCR; TCRdb's version includes in-frame clones alone and lacks a portion of them. The sample lists around 190,000 clones; 84% were seen once. The clonotype comes from a girl aged 2 to 9 in good health and CMV-seropositive. V is TRBV5-6 and J is TRBJ1-2, with TRBD1 identical over 7 bases. What was sequenced was PBMCs. As DNA, the CDR3 is TGTGCCAGCAGCTTTGTTGACAGGGCCGTTAACTATGGCTACACCTTC. Its translation is CASSFVDRAVNYGYTF.